One T cell receptor beta chain is described in this entry. Its antigen specificity is not known. No per-base quality is available; no much larger clone lies one base away. Genomic DNA was extracted from sorted cells for sequencing of the TCRbeta CDR3 region. TCRbeta CDR3 regions were sequenced using the immunoSEQ Assay. TCRdb obtained this table from immuneACCESS and retained in-frame rearrangements with V and J assigned. These tables miss some clones; where compared with another copy, unresolved V genes account for less than half of the shortfall, and the remainder is unexplained. Within this sample are under 85,000 clones, with roughly 78% of them counted one time only. The ten largest account for roughly 5.4% of the sample. The data originate from a study of OX40 agonist ivuxolimab in advanced cancers. General notes on the study: The costimulatory receptor OX40 (CD134) was targeted by ivuxolimab, a fully human IgG2 agonistic monoclonal antibody. Prior anti-PD-1, anti-PD-L1 or anti-CTLA-4 therapy was permitted, and roughly two fifths of dose-escalation patients had received checkpoint inhibitors. In the dose-escalation cohort, around four fifths of patients were male, and the mean age was roughly 60 years with a range of 23 to 79. Intravenous ivuxolimab was administered to patients every 2 weeks at six dose levels: 0.01, 0.1, 0.3, 1.5, 3 and 10 mg/kg. Partial responses occurred in three dose-escalation patients, of whom one had hepatocellular carcinoma and two had cutaneous melanoma. The paper describes the monotherapy dose-escalation part (N of about 57 patients) of the phase I trial of ivuxolimab. The purpose of peripheral TCRbeta sequencing was to test whether ivuxolimab changed TCR sequence diversity and led to clonal T-cell expansion. Of the roughly 52 patients in dose escalation, about 20 had hepatocellular carcinoma, about 15 had melanoma, 9 had renal cell carcinoma and 9 had head and neck cancer.

What the work shows at the level of the full study, not this receptor alone: Antigen specificity was not determined for the clonally expanded peripheral T cells. At doses of 0.1 to 3.0 mg/kg, clonal expansion of both CD4+ and CD8+ blood T cells was observed from baseline to week 6. After ivuxolimab, CD8+ T cells had more expanded clones than CD4+ T cells on average. In the 0.1-3.0 mg/kg groups, partial responders were among the patients with the lowest normalized peripheral clonal expansion, particularly in CD8+ T cells. Low levels of normalized T-cell clonal expansion were also seen in some nonresponding patients.

CDR3 length: 16 amino acids, cysteine to phenylalanine. The entry retains the CDR3 DNA only, 48 bases that are in frame from base 1. V drops 0 bases and J drops 2 bases, leaving 13 bases in between. Sequences SGHTS (CDR1) and YDEGEE (CDR2) are obtained from the germline V gene. Patients with a history of autoimmune disease or receiving systemic immunosuppression were excluded from the trial. Peripheral blood for TCR sequencing was collected from all dose cohorts at baseline, on cycle 4 day 1, and on cycle 7 day 1. Samples came from an open-label, multicenter, first-in-human phase I dose-escalation trial of ivuxolimab. The trial enrolled adults with locally advanced or metastatic head and neck squamous cell, hepatocellular, melanoma or renal cell carcinoma. Before TCR sequencing, CD4+ T cells and CD8+ T cells were sorted from peripheral blood as separate populations.

The rearrangement joined TRBV5-8 to TRBJ2-3, with TRBD2 perhaps the D gene, on 6 matching bases. The material sequenced was CD4+ or CD8+ T cells sorted from blood, taken in a trial of the OX40 agonist ivuxolimab. The receptor comes from an adult with an advanced solid tumor such as melanoma, head and neck, liver or kidney cancer. The DNA reads as follows: TGTGCCAGCAGCTTGGAAAGGCTAGCGCACACAGATACGCAGTATTTT. Its product reads: CASSLERLAHTDTQYF.